The 4 T cell receptor beta chains below come from one sample, sequenced in a study of shared clonotypes between healthy human individuals. Positively selected for CCR7, the CD45RO-negative cells used as naive CD8 cells excluded terminally differentiated effector memory CD45RA+ cells. Profiled with immunoSEQ multiplex PCR; TCRdb holds only in-frame clones, not every one. The sample records about 2.1 million clones, 93% being singletons. Sequencing was carried out using naive CD8+ T cells from PBMCs. The receptors come from a young man in good health. Some clones in this sample may be carry-over from other donors' samples.

In its sample, this clone was seen once. The genes are TRBV27 and TRBJ2-1; TRBD2 matches 12 bases. Per the germline V gene, CDR1 is MNHEY and CDR2 is SMNVEV (reference sequence). The J segment lost 7 bases and the V segment lost 5 bases, leaving 6 bases of the junction unmatched. The CDR3 runs 15 residues. For the CDR3, the DNA is TGTGCCAGCAGTGACCTAGCGGGAGGGTGGAATGAGCAGTTCTTC. It translates to CASSDLAGGWNEQFF.

This clone was observed once. The CDR3 is CAISESVGLAGDTWRDEQFF. The CDR3 DNA follows: TGTGCCATCAGTGAGTCGGTAGGACTAGCGGGAGATACGTGGCGGGATGAGCAGTTCTTC. The rearrangement links TRBV10-3 to TRBJ2-1; 13 bases map to TRBD2. Germline V lookup: CDR1 ENHRY, CDR2 SYGVKD. The CDR3 length is 20 residues. V lost 0 bases to trimming and J lost 8 bases; unmatched junction nucleotides: 16.

The chain employs TRBV9 and TRBJ1-5; possibly TRBD1 for D (5 bases). The CDR3 runs 15 residues. Trimming removed 3 bases at V and 3 bases at J, with 13 bases between. Germline lookup yields CDR1 SGDLS and CDR2 YYNGEE. The DNA of the CDR3 is TGTGCCAGCAGCGCTCGAGGGGTCCCCAATCAGCCCCAGCATTTT. This encodes CASSARGVPNQPQHF.

This clone has only one observation. This sample also contains other DNA sequences that code for the same CDR3. This chain links TRBV27 with TRBJ1-2; maybe TRBD1 (6 bases). Germline CDR1 MNHEY, CDR2 SMNVEV (reference sequence). V gave up 3 bases and J gave up 4 bases, with 9 bases separating them. The CDR3 is 13 residues long. The CDR3: CASSLGAGYGYTF. The CDR3, as DNA: TGTGCCAGCAGTTTGGGGGCAGGCTATGGCTACACCTTC.